Each of the 32 T cell receptor beta chains below was sequenced from the same sample in a study of long-term antiretroviral therapy in people with HIV. At survey level, the immunoSEQ assay was run in its v3.0 version. Measured with immunoSEQ multiplex PCR; TCRdb has only the in-frame clones, and not every one. The sample carries 11,000 or so clones, roughly 80% recorded once. The sequenced sample was unsorted PBMCs, obtained 1.2 years after starting antiretroviral therapy. These receptors all stem from a man aged 35-49 years with HIV.

The V and J genes are TRBV13 and TRBJ2-3; possibly TRBD1 for D (6 bases). V shed 6 bases and J shed 5 bases, with 21 bases lying between them. The CDR3 consists of 16 residues. Per germline, CDR1 PRHDT and CDR2 FYEKMQ (reference sequence). CDR3 in amino acids: CASSPSGEERLDTQYF. DNA of the CDR3: TGTGCCAGCAGTCCCTCAGGGGAAGAGCGCCTAGATACGCAGTATTTT.

The table lists this clone with a count of one. The V call is TRBV7-3, the J call TRBJ2-2; 10 bases align to TRBD2. Germline trimming cut 5 bases from V and 0 bases from J; bases unmatched to any gene: 12. CDR1 SGHTA and CDR2 FQGTGA come from the germline V gene. This CDR3 is built from 19 residues. The CDR3: CASSRPSGGPFANTGELFF. In DNA, the CDR3 is TGTGCCAGCAGCCGGCCTAGCGGGGGCCCGTTCGCGAACACCGGGGAGCTGTTTTTT.

The J gene is TRBJ1-3, the V gene TRBV5-1; the D gene is possibly TRBD1 (5 bases). CDR3 length equals 16 residues. Germline-derived CDR1 and CDR2 are SGHRS and YFSETQ. Trimming stripped 0 bases from V and 4 bases from J, with 14 bases between. CDR3 bases: TGCGCCAGCAGCTTGGGAGGGGCCGGTAGCGGAAACACCATATATTTT. Translating gives CASSLGGAGSGNTIYF.

The CDR3 coding sequence is TGTGCCAGCCGATCCCGGGACACGACAACCAGGATCTATGGCTACACCTTC. Its protein is CASRSRDTTTRIYGYTF. The chain employs TRBV19 and TRBJ1-2, with TRBD1 as a possible D gene (6 bases). V lost 9 bases and J lost 4, with 27 bases in between. The CDR3 consists of 17 residues. CDR1 is LNHDA and CDR2 is SQIVND in the germline V gene (reference sequence).

Comment on this clone: This CDR3 is also generated by other DNA sequences in the sample. V and J are TRBV10-2 and TRBJ2-2, with D possibly TRBD2 on 6 matching bases. This CDR3 is 15 amino acids long. The ends were cut back, 6 bases at V and 0 bases at J, with 11 bases in the middle. Germline V gene lookup returns CDR1 WSHSY and CDR2 SAAADI. CDR3 sequence: CASSSGTPNTGELFF. The CDR3 nucleotides read TGCGCCAGCAGCTCCGGGACTCCGAACACCGGGGAGCTGTTTTTT.

This chain uses TRBV6-1 with TRBJ2-3; D is unresolved. Germline V gene lookup returns CDR1 MNHNS and CDR2 SASEGT. V was pared by 4 bases and J by 3 bases, with 8 bases between. The length of the CDR3 is 13 residues. CDR3: CASSAVWTDTQYF. CDR3 nucleotide sequence: TGTGCCAGCAGTGCGGTTTGGACAGATACGCAGTATTTT.

This chain uses TRBV28 with TRBJ1-5, with TRBD1 matching 7 bases. V lost 6 bases, J lost 7 bases, and 9 bases stayed unmatched. The CDR3 runs to 14 residues. CDR1 and CDR2 (germline): MDHEN, SYDVKM. DNA of the CDR3: TGTGCCAGCAGACAAGGACAGGCGGGGCAGCCCCAGCATTTT. Its protein is CASRQGQAGQPQHF.

CDR3 DNA: TGTGCCATCTTCTCGGAGCTGGCAGAGGAGCAGTACTTC. Translated, it gives CAIFSELAEEQYF. This rearrangement joins TRBV10-3 to TRBJ2-7, with no clear D. The CDR3 consists of 13 residues. The V end lost 8 bases, the J end lost 7 bases, and 18 bases lay between the germline ends. Per germline, CDR1 ENHRY and CDR2 SYGVKD.

This clone occurred once. The gene calls are TRBV5-1 and TRBJ2-3; 14 nucleotides line up with TRBD2. Germline-derived CDR1 and CDR2 are SGHRS and YFSETQ. Trimming cost V 4 bases and J 10 bases; bases outside gene matches: 5. This CDR3 contains 14 residues. Written as DNA, the CDR3 is TGCGCCAGCAGCGTGACTAGCGGGGGGGCTGCGCAGTATTTT. Translating gives CASSVTSGGAAQYF.

The chain uses TRBV6-4 and TRBJ2-2; the match to TRBD1 covers 9 bases. V lost 8 bases to trimming and J lost 3 bases; unmatched junction nucleotides: 4. The germline V gene encodes CDR1 MRHNA and CDR2 SNTAGT. The CDR3 extends over 14 amino acids. The CDR3 loop reads CASGTGTHTGELFF. In DNA form, the CDR3 reads TGTGCCAGCGGGACAGGGACCCACACCGGGGAGCTGTTTTTT.

This rearrangement joins TRBV19 to TRBJ2-2; the D gene could be TRBD1 or TRBD2 (6 bases each). Per germline, CDR1 LNHDA and CDR2 SQIVND (reference sequence). Trimming left V 3 bases short and J 4 bases short, with 12 bases between. The CDR3 length is 15 residues. Here the CDR3 reads CASSIYGGGTGELFF. The DNA of the CDR3 is TGTGCCAGTAGTATTTACGGGGGCGGCACCGGGGAGCTGTTTTTT. Using reference TRBV19 and TRBJ2-2 for the parts outside the CDR3, the full variable domain is DGGITQSPKYLFRKEGQNVTLSCEQNLNHDAMYWYRQDPGQGLRLIYYSQIVNDFQKGDIAEGYSVSREKKESFPLTVTSAQKNPTAFYLCASSIYGGGTGELFFGEGSRLTVL.

This CDR3 reads CASSLGGGADTQYF. For the CDR3, the DNA is TGTGCCAGCAGCTTAGGGGGCGGGGCAGATACGCAGTATTTT. This chain joins TRBV7-3 and TRBJ2-3; D may be TRBD1 or TRBD2 (6 bases each). Trimming shortened V by 2 bases and J by 4 bases, and 10 bases separated the two germline ends. This CDR3 has 14 residues. Germline V gives CDR1 SGHTA, CDR2 FQGTGA.

The J gene is TRBJ2-7, the V gene TRBV29-1; 8 bases match TRBD1. CDR3 length equals 14 residues. The germline V gene has CDR1 SQVTM and CDR2 ANQGSEA. V lost 5 bases and J lost 4; bases outside the gene matches: 10. CDR3 region: CSVSYGTGVYEQYF. The CDR3 DNA sequence: TGCAGCGTTAGTTACGGGACAGGTGTGTACGAGCAGTACTTC.

The chain uses TRBV5-5 and TRBJ2-4; D unclear. CDR3 length equals 15 residues. CDR1 is SGHKS and CDR2 is YYEKEE in the germline V gene (reference sequence). The V end was cut by 3 bases, the J end by 8 bases, with 18 bases between. In DNA form, the CDR3 reads TGTGCCAGCAGCTCAACGGTAGGCACCTGGGACATTCAGTACTTC. It specifies CASSSTVGTWDIQYF.

The rearrangement joins TRBV7-9 to TRBJ2-1, with D possibly called TRBD1 or TRBD2 (5 bases each). The germline V gene has CDR1 SEHNR and CDR2 FQNEAQ (reference sequence). The V end was cut by 5 bases, the J end by 6 bases, with 17 bases between. This CDR3 contains 15 residues. CDR3 in DNA: TGTGCCAGCAGCCTAGGGCAGGGAGTTATCAATGAGCAGTTCTTC. This translates into CASSLGQGVINEQFF.

The chain links TRBV15 to TRBJ2-2; tentative D call: TRBD2 (6 bases). CDR1 and CDR2 from the germline V gene are LNHNV and YYDKDF (reference sequence). V was clipped by 0 bases and J by 4 bases, with 12 bases between them. The CDR3 totals 16 residues. The chain's CDR3 is CATSRDRRRGTGELFF. CDR3 nucleotide sequence: TGTGCCACCAGCAGAGATCGCAGGCGGGGCACCGGGGAGCTGTTTTTT.

This clone is classed as large (0.1 to 1%). The rearrangement links TRBV6-4 to TRBJ1-6; D unclear. Trimming removed 3 bases at V and 7 bases at J, with 7 bases between. The CDR3 totals 13 residues. Germline V gene sequence: CDR1 MRHNA, CDR2 SNTAGT. CDR3 DNA: TGTGCCAGCAGTGATGGGTGGAATTCACCCCTCCACTTT. It translates to CASSDGWNSPLHF.

The rearrangement joins TRBV19 to TRBJ1-1; D possibly corresponds to TRBD1 (5 bases). The germline V and J ends were trimmed by 3 bases and 4 bases, with 12 bases remaining between them. The CDR3 sequence is 14 residues long. Germline V gene data show CDR1 as LNHDA and CDR2 as SQIVND (reference sequence). DNA for the CDR3: TGTGCCAGTAGTATCCGGGGACCAGGCACTGAAGCTTTCTTT. Translation: CASSIRGPGTEAFF.

The chain carries TRBV19 and TRBJ2-2; 8 nucleotides match TRBD1. J lost 7 bases, V lost 5 bases, and 15 bases had no gene match. The germline gives CDR1 LNHDA, CDR2 SQIVND (reference sequence). The CDR3 is 17 residues long. The CDR3 DNA is TGTGCCAGTAGTTTCCGGGACAGGCAAAGTATTGGCGGGGAGCTGTTTTTT. Translation: CASSFRDRQSIGGELFF.

The chain links TRBV28 to TRBJ2-2; D ambiguous. This CDR3 has 14 residues. V shed 3 bases and J shed 4 bases, with 9 bases lying between them. CDR1 is MDHEN and CDR2 is SYDVKM in the germline V gene. The DNA of the CDR3 is TGTGCCAGCAGTTTTGACACGGGCACCGGGGAGCTGTTTTTT. Protein sequence: CASSFDTGTGELFF. The full variable domain, with the rest looked up from reference TRBV28 and TRBJ2-2, is DVKVTQSSRYLVKRTGEKVFLECVQDMDHENMFWYRQDPGLGLRLIYFSYDVKMKEKGDIPEGYSVSREKKERFSLILESASTNQTSMYLCASSFDTGTGELFFGEGSRLTVL.

This chain links TRBV4-3 with TRBJ2-7; D call uncertain. Deletions cut 1 base from V and 4 bases from J, with 8 bases between. This CDR3 has 13 residues. Germline CDR1 is LGHNA and CDR2 is YSLEER. The CDR3: CASSQGVMYEQYF. Here the CDR3 DNA reads TGCGCCAGCAGCCAAGGCGTAATGTACGAGCAGTACTTC.

The rearrangement links TRBV9 to TRBJ1-1; TRBD1 might be the D (6 bases). The germline CDR1 and CDR2 sequences are SGDLS and YYNGEE. The ends were cut back, 3 bases at V and 4 bases at J, with 16 bases in the middle. The CDR3 has 15 amino acids. CDR3 nucleotides: TGTGCCAGCAGCGATGAGGCGGGGGCGGGCACTGAAGCTTTCTTT. It encodes CASSDEAGAGTEAFF.

This rearrangement joins TRBV15 to TRBJ1-2, with a tentative D call TRBD1 (5 bases). Germline V CDR1 and CDR2: LNHNV, YYDKDF (reference sequence). The V end lost 2 bases, the J end lost 6 bases, and 10 bases lay between the germline ends. The CDR3 runs to 13 residues. The CDR3 region is CATSRRQGDGYTF. The CDR3 DNA follows: TGTGCCACCAGCAGAAGGCAGGGTGATGGCTACACCTTC.

V is TRBV10-3 and J is TRBJ2-1, with TRBD2 matching over 13 bases. The V and J ends lost 0 bases and 8 bases, in that order; junction bases with no gene match: 4. The CDR3 has 16 residues. From germline, CDR1 is ENHRY and CDR2 SYGVKD. The CDR3 DNA follows: TGTGCCATCAGTGAGTCACTAGCGGGGGGGCGGCATGAGCAGTTCTTC. Amino acids: CAISESLAGGRHEQFF.

The CDR3 DNA is TGTGCCAGCAGACCTCGGAGGGAACGCGAGCAGTACTTC. It specifies CASRPRREREQYF. The gene calls are TRBV6-5 and TRBJ2-7, with D tentatively TRBD2 (6 bases). Trimming removed 6 bases from V and 6 bases from J, with 15 bases in between. This CDR3 has 13 amino acids. Germline values: CDR1 MNHEY, CDR2 SVGAGI.

V gene TRBV5-1 combines with J gene TRBJ1-1; a weak D match, TRBD1 (6 bases). CDR1 SGHRS and CDR2 YFSETQ come from the germline V gene. V lost 0 bases to trimming and J lost 1 base, with 19 bases between them. This CDR3 contains 18 residues. Here the CDR3 DNA reads TGCGCCAGCAGCTTGGTGACAGGCGGTGGGAGGTCGAACACTGAAGCTTTCTTT. This encodes CASSLVTGGGRSNTEAFF.

This chain joins TRBV25-1 and TRBJ1-2, with D unclear. V was pared by 5 bases and J by 5 bases, with 12 bases between. CDR1 is MGHDK, CDR2 SYGVNS, per germline. This CDR3 spans 13 amino acids. CDR3 bases: TGTGCCAGCAGTCCCTCGGGATTTTATGGCTACACCTTC. Amino acids: CASSPSGFYGYTF.

This clone has only a few counts. V gene TRBV19 combines with J gene TRBJ2-1, with D unresolved. The germline gives CDR1 LNHDA, CDR2 SQIVND (reference sequence). The V end was cut by 4 bases, the J end by 5 bases, with 3 bases between. The CDR3 extends over 11 amino acids. Here the CDR3 reads CASSRNNEQFF. The CDR3 region has the DNA TGTGCCAGTAGTAGGAACAATGAGCAGTTCTTC.

The chain uses TRBV5-1 and TRBJ1-3; 7 nucleotides agree with TRBD1. The CDR3 extends over 17 amino acids. Germline values: CDR1 SGHRS, CDR2 YFSETQ. V lost 0 bases and J lost 1; bases outside the gene matches: 7. The CDR3 nucleotides read TGCGCCAGCAGCTTGGGTACAGGGGAAAAATCTGGAAACACCATATATTTT. Translated: CASSLGTGEKSGNTIYF.

The chain is built from TRBV4-1 and TRBJ1-1, with 7 bases that match TRBD1. Germline V gene data show CDR1 as MGHRA and CDR2 as YSYEKL. The CDR3 spans 14 residues. Unmatched junction bases numbered 7, after V lost 7 bases and J lost 2 bases. The CDR3 sequence: CASTTGTANTEAFF. CDR3 DNA sequence: TGCGCCAGCACGACCGGGACAGCTAACACTGAAGCTTTCTTT.

This clone was detected a few times. This rearrangement joins TRBV27 to TRBJ2-7; TRBD2 matches 9 bases. V trimming: 8 bases; J trimming: 2 bases; junction bases outside the gene matches: 13. The germline V gene has CDR1 MNHEY and CDR2 SMNVEV (reference sequence). CDR3 length equals 16 residues. CDR3 DNA: TGTGCCAGCCGACTAGCGGTCGATATCTTCGCCTACGAGCAGTACTTC. Encoded protein: CASRLAVDIFAYEQYF.

The chain employs TRBV14 and TRBJ2-1, with D possibly being TRBD1 or TRBD2 (5 bases each). CDR3 length: 13 residues. Looked up from germline, CDR1 is SGHDN and CDR2 is FVKESK. V lost 1 base to trimming and J lost 11 bases, with 12 bases between them. Written as DNA, the CDR3 is TGTGCCAGCAGCCAAGGGGATCGGGGCCAGCAGTTCTTC. This gives the protein CASSQGDRGQQFF.